This is a list of T cell receptor beta chains from one sample in a study of T cells in Graves' hyperthyroidism and ophthalmopathy. TCRdb itself ran the multiplex PCR reads through MiXCR, one entry per CDR3 protein. Of some 92,000 distinct CDR3 sequences in the sample, roughly 40% are singletons; the top ten hold around 9.6%. The sequenced material came from peripheral blood or thyroid tissue (not recorded which). The receptor source for this set is a woman in her 30s with Graves' hyperthyroidism. Both conserved end residues are part of each CDR3. D genes are given only for firm matches. For some rows the clone size is stated as once, few or many, or as a class when expanded; others skip it.

TRBD2,TRBV20-1,TRBJ2-7,many,CSARAGLAGSREQYF,TGCAGTGCTAGAGCGGGACTAGCGGGATCTAGAGAGCAGTACTTC
.,TRBV6-6,TRBJ1-2,many,CASRDRDKGYGYTF,TGTGCCAGCAGGGATCGGGACAAAGGATATGGCTACACCTTC
.,TRBV20-1,TRBJ1-2,.,CSARDLGLAGLENGYTF,TGCAGTGCTAGAGATTTGGGACTAGCGGGATTGGAGAATGGCTACACCTTC
.,TRBV25-1,TRBJ1-5,once,CASSESGRPNQPQHF,TGTGCCAGCAGTGAATCCGGCAGGCCCAATCAGCCCCAGCATTTT
.,TRBV25-1,TRBJ2-3,many,CASSQGRQYF,TGTGCCAGCAGCCAGGGCCGGCAGTATTTT
.,TRBV7-6,TRBJ1-1,.,CASSLGQTYTGAFF,TGTGCCAGCAGCTTGGGGCAGACGTACACTGGAGCTTTCTTT
.,TRBV2,TRBJ2-7,many,CASILASSYEQYF,TGTGCCAGCATACTGGCGAGCTCCTACGAGCAGTACTTC
TRBD2,TRBV6-5,TRBJ2-7,few,CASRFLAVPLEQYF,TGTGCCAGCAGGTTTCTAGCGGTACCTCTCGAGCAGTACTTC
.,TRBV14,TRBJ1-1,.,CASSQDSPESFF,TGTGCCAGCAGCCAGGACAGCCCCGAGTCTTTCTTC
.,TRBV5-1,TRBJ1-4,many,CASSGPEGEKLFF,TGCGCCAGCAGCGGCCCTGAGGGGGAAAAACTGTTTTTT
TRBD1,TRBV12-3/TRBV12-4,TRBJ1-1,.,CASSPTGEGNTEAFF,TGTGCCAGCAGTCCTACAGGGGAAGGGAACACTGAAGCTTTCTTT
TRBD1,TRBV5-1,TRBJ2-1,.,CASSNGTAYNEQFF,TGCGCCAGCAGCAACGGGACAGCCTACAATGAGCAGTTCTTC
.,TRBV15,TRBJ2-7,.,CATSGGSNEQYF,TGTGCCACCAGCGGCGGGTCCAACGAGCAGTACTTC
.,TRBV5-1,TRBJ2-3,many,CASSRSLDTQYF,TGCGCCAGCAGCCGATCCTTGGATACGCAGTATTTT